What follows is one T cell receptor (beta chain) and its context. Its target is unknown. The CDR3 extends over 16 amino acids. Germline values: CDR1 MDHEN, CDR2 SYDVKM. The V end was cut by 1 base, the J end by 5 bases, with 14 bases between. The data were obtained in a study of shared clonotypes between healthy human individuals. Study outcomes and limitations: Researchers found naive subsets generally carried larger estimated richness than memory subsets. Only blood was sampled, and tissue TCR repertoires likely differ from blood ones.

Positively selected for CCR7, the CD45RO-negative cells used as naive CD8 cells excluded terminally differentiated effector memory CD45RA+ cells. Only Caucasian adults living in Nashville, Tennessee made up the donor group. Assay used: immunoSEQ multiplex PCR; TCRdb lists only in-frame clones, some missing. The sample records about 2.2 million clones, about 93% being singletons. V and J are TRBV28 and TRBJ2-2; a weak D match, TRBD1 (6 bases). Sequenced: naive CD8+ T cells from PBMCs. This clonotype was sampled from a young man in good health. Some clones in this sample may be carry-over from other donors' samples. As DNA, the CDR3 is TGTGCCAGCAGTTTATCCCAGGGGATGGGTACCGGGGAGCTGTTTTTT. Residues: CASSLSQGMGTGELFF.